The 18 T cell receptor beta chains below all came from one sample that was sequenced in a study of identical twins. A single record per CDR3 protein comes from TCRdb applying MiXCR to the 5' RACE reads. The sample shows some 660,000 distinct CDR3 sequences, roughly 8% of them seen only once. Another study also made use of these data, one on yellow fever vaccine responses in identical twins.

The sequenced sample was PBMCs. The origin of the receptors is a woman aged 18-35 years in good health.

The chain links TRBV10-3 to TRBJ2-1; D is unresolved. This CDR3 contains 14 residues. CDR1 and CDR2 (germline): ENHRY, SYGVKD. V was shortened by 2 bases and J by 0 bases, with 5 bases between the two germline ends. CDR3 protein: CAISEVLSYNEQFF. The CDR3 DNA sequence: TGTGCCATCAGTGAGGTTCTCTCCTACAATGAGCAGTTCTTC.

The J gene is TRBJ2-3, the V gene TRBV11-3; 15 bases agree with TRBD2. V trimming: 4 bases; J trimming: 3 bases; junction bases outside the gene matches: 5. CDR1 SGHNT and CDR2 YENEEA come from the germline V gene. The CDR3 covers 17 residues. In nucleotides, the CDR3 is TGTGCCAGCAGCTCAGGACTAGCGGGGGGGCTAACAGATACGCAGTATTTT. This encodes CASSSGLAGGLTDTQYF. The full variable domain, rest sourced from reference TRBV11-3 and TRBJ2-3, is EAGVVQSPRYKIIEKKQPVAFWCNPISGHNTLYWYLQNLGQGPELLIRYENEEAVDDSQLPKDRFSAERLKGVDSTLKIQPAELGDSAVYLCASSSGLAGGLTDTQYFGPGTRLTVL.

This clonotype appeared many times. The chain employs TRBV5-1 and TRBJ1-4, with 7 nucleotides matching TRBD1. The germline gives CDR1 SGHRS, CDR2 YFSETQ. The CDR3 consists of 15 residues. J gave up 6 bases and V 4 bases, and 9 bases lay outside the gene matches. CDR3 coding DNA: TGCGCCAGCAGCGAGACCGGGACAGACGATGAAAAACTGTTTTTT. Its protein product is CASSETGTDDEKLFF.

The V gene is TRBV19, the J gene TRBJ2-2; D not certain. The CDR3 is 14 amino acids. V was trimmed by 1 base and J by 0 bases, leaving 3 bases between them. Germline V gene data show CDR1 as LNHDA and CDR2 as SQIVND (reference sequence). The CDR3 DNA is TGTGCCAGTAGTATAGTTCCGAACACCGGGGAGCTGTTTTTT. It specifies CASSIVPNTGELFF.

This chain links TRBV6-4 with TRBJ2-2, with 10 bases identical to TRBD1. CDR3 size: 18 residues. The junction had 9 bases not matched to a gene; V was cut back by 5 bases and J by 0 bases. Looked up from germline, CDR1 is MRHNA and CDR2 is SNTAGT. DNA for the CDR3: TGTGCCAGCAGTCGGTCTGACAGGGGGCTAACGAACACCGGGGAGCTGTTTTTT. Translation gives CASSRSDRGLTNTGELFF.

This clonotype came up a few times. The chain is built from TRBV20-1 and TRBJ2-7; 7 bases are a match to TRBD2. The germline V gene has CDR1 DFQATT and CDR2 SNEGSKA (reference sequence). The V segment lost 6 bases and the J segment 3 bases; nucleotides outside the gene matches: 8. This CDR3 is 13 amino acids long. The CDR3: CSATAGEGYEQYF. CDR3 nucleotides: TGCAGTGCGACCGCGGGGGAGGGCTACGAGCAGTACTTC.

This clonotype was detected only a few times. The J gene is TRBJ2-7, the V gene TRBV5-1, with D possibly matching TRBD1 (5 bases). V was shortened by 3 bases and J by 0 bases, with 7 bases between the two germline ends. Germline CDR1 is SGHRS and CDR2 is YFSETQ. The CDR3 loop spans 13 amino acids. CDR3 in amino acids: CASSSDTSYEQYF. DNA for the CDR3: TGCGCCAGCAGCTCGGACACCTCCTACGAGCAGTACTTC.

This clonotype came up a few times. J is TRBJ2-5 and V is TRBV27; 14 bases align to TRBD2. J lost 1 base, V lost 6 bases, and 10 bases had no gene match. The CDR3 contains 18 residues. Germline V gene sequence: CDR1 MNHEY, CDR2 SMNVEV (reference sequence). The CDR3 loop reads CASSRGLAGEESQETQYF. CDR3 nucleotide sequence: TGTGCCAGCAGCCGGGGACTAGCGGGAGAGGAAAGCCAAGAGACCCAGTACTTC.

This clonotype was seen many times. The chain uses TRBV20-1 and TRBJ2-7; possible D gene TRBD2, 7 bases. The CDR3 consists of 16 residues. V lost 3 bases, J lost 5 bases, and 23 bases lay in between. CDR1 is DFQATT, CDR2 SNEGSKA, per germline (reference sequence). CDR3 nucleotide sequence: TGCAGTGCTAGGGAGGGTAGGGGGGAGGGCCTACACGAGCAGTACTTC. This translates into CSAREGRGEGLHEQYF.

The rearrangement joins TRBV5-1 to TRBJ2-5, with 9 positions matching TRBD2. The germline gives CDR1 SGHRS, CDR2 YFSETQ. V dropped 4 bases and J dropped 3; count of bases not matched to a gene: 7. The CDR3 has 15 amino acids. The CDR3 region is CASSEAGGLEETQYF. CDR3 coding DNA: TGCGCCAGCAGCGAAGCGGGGGGCCTTGAAGAGACCCAGTACTTC.

The sample holds a few counts of this clonotype. The gene calls are TRBV10-3 and TRBJ2-3; possibly TRBD1 for D (6 bases). The CDR3 sequence is 14 residues long. The ends were cut back, 2 bases at V and 2 bases at J, with 8 bases in the middle. Germline values: CDR1 ENHRY, CDR2 SYGVKD. The CDR3 nucleotides are TGTGCCATCAGTGAGGAGGGGGACACAGATACGCAGTATTTT. This translates into CAISEEGDTDTQYF.

The J gene is TRBJ2-2, the V gene TRBV18; the D gene is possibly TRBD1 (6 bases). This CDR3 is 16 amino acids long. The V end lost 3 bases, the J end lost 7 bases, and 18 bases lay between the germline ends. Germline V gene sequence: CDR1 KGHSH, CDR2 LQKENI. This CDR3 reads CASSPTGPAKFGELFF. For the CDR3, the DNA is TGTGCCAGCTCACCGACAGGCCCCGCGAAGTTCGGGGAGCTGTTTTTT.

The J gene is TRBJ2-3, the V gene TRBV3-1, with D perhaps TRBD2 (5 bases). The V end was cut by 2 bases, the J end by 2 bases, with 11 bases between. The CDR3 is 15 residues long. Germline V lookup: CDR1 LGHDT, CDR2 YNNKEL (reference sequence). The CDR3 nucleotides are TGTGCCAGCAGCCAACAAGGAGGCATCACAGATACGCAGTATTTT. It translates to CASSQQGGITDTQYF.

This chain uses TRBV2 with TRBJ2-5; no firm D call. CDR3 length: 18 amino acids. Germline V gene sequence: CDR1 SNHLY, CDR2 FYNNEI. V was cut by 8 bases and J by 2 bases, with 27 bases left in between. The CDR3 loop is CASGGSRSYSGWQETQYF. In DNA, the CDR3 is TGTGCCAGCGGCGGCAGTCGGAGTTATAGTGGGTGGCAAGAGACCCAGTACTTC. The full variable domain, with the rest looked up from reference TRBV2 and TRBJ2-5, is EPEVTQTPSHQVTQMGQEVILRCVPISNHLYFYWYRQILGQKVEFLVSFYNNEISEKSEIFDDQFSVERPDGSNFTLKIRSTKLEDSAMYFCASGGSRSYSGWQETQYFGPGTRLLVL.

This clonotype was counted ten times or more. V gene TRBV12-3 or TRBV12-4 combines with J gene TRBJ2-7, with D perhaps assigned TRBD1 or TRBD2 (5 bases each). The germline V and J ends were trimmed by 6 bases and 6 bases, with 15 bases remaining between them. The CDR3 extends over 13 amino acids. CDR3 amino acids: CASRGDASLEQYF. DNA for the CDR3: TGTGCCAGCAGGGGGGACGCCAGTCTCGAGCAGTACTTC.

This clonotype was observed a handful of times. The chain employs TRBV20-1 and TRBJ2-7; weak D call: TRBD2 (5 bases). The germline V and J ends were trimmed by 0 bases and 4 bases, with 19 bases remaining between them. Per germline, CDR1 DFQATT and CDR2 SNEGSKA (reference sequence). There are 16 residues in the CDR3. CDR3 protein: CSARDLEGSGYYEQYF. As DNA, the CDR3 is TGCAGTGCTAGAGATCTAGAGGGATCGGGCTATTACGAGCAGTACTTC.

This clonotype has only a few counts. CDR3 nucleotide sequence: TGTGCCAGCAGCTGGTTGGAGGGAGAGACCCAGTACTTC. Encoded protein: CASSWLEGETQYF. The chain recombines TRBV7-9 with TRBJ2-5, with D maybe TRBD2 (6 bases). Germline-derived CDR1 and CDR2 are SEHNR and FQNEAQ (reference sequence). The V end lost 4 bases, the J end lost 4 bases, and 10 bases lay between the germline ends. The CDR3 has 13 amino acids. Using reference TRBV7-9 and TRBJ2-5 for the parts outside the CDR3, the full variable domain is DTGVSQNPRHKITKRGQNVTFRCDPISEHNRLYWYRQTLGQGPEFLTYFQNEAQLEKSRLLSDRFSAERPKGSFSTLEIQRTEQGDSAMYLCASSWLEGETQYFGPGTRLLVL.

The rearrangement joins TRBV5-6 to TRBJ2-7; 8 bases map to TRBD1. The germline V gene encodes CDR1 SGHDT and CDR2 YYEEEE. With 0 bases clipped from V and 3 bases from J, the junction kept 8 bases outside the gene matches. The CDR3 runs 16 residues. The CDR3 DNA follows: TGTGCCAGCAGCTTGGGCAGGGGGCGTGTTCTCTACGAGCAGTACTTC. It encodes CASSLGRGRVLYEQYF.